What follows are 9 T cell receptor beta chains derived from one specimen sequenced in a study of cytomegalovirus exposure and HLA in healthy donors (dated by TCRdb to 2016 to 2017). Library preparation was by the immunoSEQ multiplex PCR assay. The multiplex PCR relied on a mix of 60 forward primers for TCR Vbeta segments and 13 reverse primers for TCR Jbeta segments. Drawn from immuneACCESS, this table holds only the in-frame rearrangements with V and J called that TCRdb kept. Clones are partly lost; checked studies trace under half to an unresolved V gene and leave the rest unexplained. For this sample the table gives about 160,000 clones, of which about four fifths were detected only once. The top ten constitute about 4.7% of the sample. Input material: PBMCs. The origin of the receptors is a man aged 25-40 years in good health and CMV-seronegative.

This chain joins TRBV5-6 and TRBJ2-5; TRBD1 matches 7 bases. This CDR3 spans 18 amino acids. J gave up 2 bases and V 2 bases, and 15 bases lay outside the gene matches. Germline lookup yields CDR1 SGHDT and CDR2 YYEEEE. The CDR3 loop reads CASSFSIWRQGPQETQYF. CDR3 bases: TGTGCCAGCAGCTTCTCGATCTGGCGACAGGGCCCTCAAGAGACCCAGTACTTC.

The chain uses TRBV9 and TRBJ2-3, with 10 bases fitting TRBD2. The J segment lost 1 base and the V segment lost 0 bases, leaving 2 bases of the junction unmatched. The germline V gene has CDR1 SGDLS and CDR2 YYNGEE. The CDR3 extends over 16 amino acids. This chain's CDR3 is CASSVDSGGGTDTQYF. In DNA, the CDR3 is TGTGCCAGCAGCGTAGACAGCGGGGGGGGCACAGATACGCAGTATTTT.

This clone was detected once. This chain joins TRBV9 and TRBJ2-5; D gene uncertain. Trimming removed 3 bases from V and 5 bases from J, with 14 bases in between. The length of the CDR3 is 14 residues. Germline V gene data show CDR1 as SGDLS and CDR2 as YYNGEE. The CDR3 coding sequence is TGTGCCAGCAGCGCCCACTTGTCTTGGGAGACCCAGTACTTC. Translated: CASSAHLSWETQYF.

The chain uses TRBV28 and TRBJ2-7, with D maybe TRBD1 (5 bases). Trimming removed 4 bases at V and 3 bases at J, with 10 bases between. CDR3 length equals 13 residues. Per germline, CDR1 MDHEN and CDR2 SYDVKM. CDR3 coding DNA: TGTGCCAGCAGTTCTCCGGACAACTACGAGCAGTACTTC. Translating gives CASSSPDNYEQYF.

This sequence joins TRBV7-9 and TRBJ2-7, with TRBD2 matching 10 bases. Germline V gives CDR1 SEHNR, CDR2 FQNEAQ (reference sequence). J gave up 5 bases and V 5 bases, and 9 bases lay outside the gene matches. The CDR3 contains 15 residues. The CDR3 DNA reads TGTGCCAGCAGCAAACTGGGGACTAGCGATCACGAGCAGTACTTC. It translates to CASSKLGTSDHEQYF.

This clone ranks as medium-sized. V is TRBV6-1 and J is TRBJ2-1; the match to TRBD2 covers 8 bases. This CDR3 has 15 amino acids. V shed 4 bases and J 1 base; nucleotides not matched to a gene: 3. Germline values: CDR1 MNHNS, CDR2 SASEGT. CDR3 residues: CASSVTSGSYNEQFF. The CDR3 DNA reads TGTGCCAGCAGTGTCACTAGCGGATCCTACAATGAGCAGTTCTTC.

The chain links TRBV13 to TRBJ2-7; D may be TRBD2 (6 bases). Germline CDR1 PRHDT, CDR2 FYEKMQ (reference sequence). This CDR3 contains 14 residues. Trimming stripped 3 bases from V and 2 bases from J, with 11 bases between. This CDR3 is CASSFGGLPYEQYF. In DNA, the CDR3 is TGTGCCAGCAGCTTCGGGGGATTGCCCTACGAGCAGTACTTC. The full variable domain, its missing parts supplied by reference TRBV13 and TRBJ2-7, is AAGVIQSPRHLIKEKRETATLKCYPIPRHDTVYWYQQGPGQDPQFLISFYEKMQSDKGSIPDRFSAQQFSDYHSELNMSSLELGDSALYFCASSFGGLPYEQYFGPGTRLTVT.

The CDR3 sequence is CASGLEARDKHTDTQYF. In DNA form, the CDR3 reads TGTGCTAGTGGTTTGGAAGCACGGGACAAACACACAGATACGCAGTATTTT. This rearrangement joins TRBV12-5 to TRBJ2-3; a weak D match, TRBD1 (6 bases). V dropped 1 base and J dropped 2 bases, with 16 bases sitting between them. The CDR3 has 17 amino acids. Germline V CDR1 and CDR2: LGHNT, FRNRAP.

CDR3 nucleotides: TGTGCCAGCATCAACAGGGATACCAATCAGCCCCAGCATTTT. It yields the protein CASINRDTNQPQHF. The J gene is TRBJ1-5, the V gene TRBV6-5, with D perhaps TRBD1 (6 bases). V lost 7 bases and J 3 bases, leaving 13 bases between the germline ends. CDR1 is MNHEY, CDR2 SVGAGI, per germline. CDR3 length: 14 residues.